A single T cell receptor beta chain is shown here with its context. Its antigen is unidentified. This sample is part of a study of identifying expanded T cells in peripheral blood. Whole-study results and caveats: Differentially abundant clones: roughly 1.3 between replicates, roughly 16 at two to three weeks, 19 to 20 at four.

Here immunoSEQ multiplex PCR was the method, and the copy in TCRdb shows in-frame clones only, minus some. The profile shows more than 65,000 clones, approximately 91% of them singletons. During the collection period, no donor immune events like infections were recorded. Deletions cut 0 bases from V and 1 base from J, with 4 bases between. CDR1 and CDR2 (germline): MNHEY, SVGAGI. The length of the CDR3 is 15 residues. Material: blood. The V call is TRBV6-5, the J call TRBJ2-6; D call uncertain. This receptor was obtained from a person aged 18 to 75 in good health. The CDR3 region has the DNA TGTGCCAGCAGTTACTCGGATTCTGGGGCCAACGTCCTGACTTTC. It encodes CASSYSDSGANVLTF.